This is a list of T cell receptor beta chains from one sample in a study of identical twins. TCRdb independently ran MiXCR on the 5' RACE reads; one entry per CDR3 protein. The sample yields about 520,000 distinct CDR3 sequences, 22% seen once. This same sample was also part of a study on T cells expressing NK-cell markers.

The sample consisted of CD4+ T cells sorted from blood. Receptors originate from a woman under 30 in good health. Each CDR3 is given with its conserved first and last residue. D genes are given only for firm matches. Clone size is given for some rows only: seen once, a few or many times, or a class if the clone is expanded.

>11|NA|TRBJ1-2|TRBV5-6|NA
TGTGCCAGCAGCTTGGCGACGGCCTACACCTTC
CASSLATAYTF
>16|NA|TRBJ2-1|TRBV11-2|NA
TGTGCCAGCAGCTTCTACCCGGGGGTACTGAACAATGAGCAGTTCTTC
CASSFYPGVLNNEQFF
>13|few|TRBJ1-2|TRBV6-1|NA
TGTGCCAGCAACCCGAAGGGTAACTATGGCTACACCTTC
CASNPKGNYGYTF
>18|few|TRBJ2-3|TRBV10-3|TRBD2
TGTGCCACCAAGGGACAGGGCCGACTAGCGGGGTCCACAGATACGCAGTATTTT
CATKGQGRLAGSTDTQYF
>16|NA|TRBJ2-5|TRBV5-1|TRBD1
TGCGCCAGCAGCTGGGCGACAGGGAGAGGACAAGAGACCCAGTACTTC
CASSWATGRGQETQYF
>14|NA|TRBJ1-1|TRBV5-6|NA
TGTGCCAGCAGGCGCGACAGGAAAAACACTGAAGCTTTCTTT
CASRRDRKNTEAFF
>15|few|TRBJ1-4|TRBV20-1|NA
TGCAGTGCTACCAGGGTGGGGGCCCATTCCCCAAAACTGTTTTTT
CSATRVGAHSPKLFF
>15|NA|TRBJ2-3|TRBV6-5|NA
TGTGCCAGCAGTTACTCCGTGAGGGGGAAGGGTACGCAGTATTTT
CASSYSVRGKGTQYF
>14|many|TRBJ1-6|TRBV10-3|TRBD1
TGTGCCATCAGCGTGACAGGGGAGAACTCACCCCTCCACTTT
CAISVTGENSPLHF
>14|NA|TRBJ2-3|TRBV12-3/TRBV12-4|NA
TGTGCCAGCAGGCCCAGAGGAAGCACAGATACGCAGTATTTT
CASRPRGSTDTQYF
>14|many|TRBJ2-7|TRBV20-1|NA
TGCAGTGCTAGTGTCCGTGGCAGCCGCTACGAGCAGTACTTC
CSASVRGSRYEQYF
>15|NA|TRBJ1-1|TRBV6-1|NA
TGTGCCAGCAGAAGCACAGATACAGGCGCTGGTAAAGCTTTCTTT
CASRSTDTGAGKAFF
>14|NA|TRBJ2-5|TRBV20-1|TRBD2
TGCAGTGCTCAAAGCCCGGGACTATGGAAGACCCAGTACTTC
CSAQSPGLWKTQYF
>15|few|TRBJ2-7|TRBV10-3|NA
TGTGCCATCAGTGAGTCGGTCAGGGGGGTCTACGAGCAGTACTTC
CAISESVRGVYEQYF
>17|once|TRBJ2-7|TRBV7-2|TRBD2
TGTGCCAGCAGCTTAGGTCCCCTAGCGGGAGTTCTTTACGAGCAGTACTTC
CASSLGPLAGVLYEQYF
>17|few|TRBJ2-1|TRBV9|TRBD1
TGTGCCAGCAGCGTTGCACCGGGACAGGCCTTGTATAGTGAGCAGTTCTTC
CASSVAPGQALYSEQFF
>12|few|TRBJ1-5|TRBV29-1|NA
TGCAGCGTTGGACAGATCGGTCAGCCCCAGCATTTT
CSVGQIGQPQHF
>18|NA|TRBJ2-3|TRBV15|NA
TGTGCCACCAGCAGAGATCCCACTAGGGGGGCTAGCACAGATACGCAGTATTTT
CATSRDPTRGASTDTQYF
>13|NA|TRBJ1-1|TRBV15|TRBD1
TGTGCCACCAGTGATGGGACAGGGCGTGAAGCTTTCTTT
CATSDGTGREAFF
>16|few|TRBJ2-5|TRBV9|TRBD2
TGTGCCAGCAGCGCTCCGGGACTAGGGGGCCAAGAGACCCAGTACTTC
CASSAPGLGGQETQYF
>15|many|TRBJ1-6|TRBV6-5|NA
TGTGCCAGCAGTTACTCGGGGGGAAGCGGGTCACCCCTCCACTTT
CASSYSGGSGSPLHF
>12|NA|TRBJ1-3|TRBV9|NA
TGTGCCAGCAGCCCACAGGAAAACACCATATATTTT
CASSPQENTIYF
>13|NA|TRBJ2-4|TRBV10-3|NA
TGTGCCATCAGAACACAGGGCAGGGACATTCAGTACTTC
CAIRTQGRDIQYF
>15|few|TRBJ2-1|TRBV12-3/TRBV12-4|TRBD2
TGTGCCAGCAGGGAGCGGGAGGGTCACTACAATGAGCAGTTCTTC
CASREREGHYNEQFF
>13|few|TRBJ1-2|TRBV6-6|TRBD1
TGTGCCAGCAGGGGACAGGCCCTTAAAGGCTACACCTTC
CASRGQALKGYTF
>17|NA|TRBJ2-5|TRBV7-2|TRBD2
TGTGCCAGCAGCTGGGGGGCTAGCGGGAGGGTGAGAGAGACCCAGTACTTC
CASSWGASGRVRETQYF
>13|few|TRBJ2-5|TRBV15|NA
TGTGCCACCAGCAGAGATCCGAAGGAGACCCAGTACTTC
CATSRDPKETQYF
>14|few|TRBJ1-4|TRBV18|NA
TGTGCCAGCTCACCAACAACCGGGAATGAAAAACTGTTTTTT
CASSPTTGNEKLFF
>13|NA|TRBJ2-7|TRBV18|NA
TGTGCCAGCTCACCAAGGGGGAAGTACGAGCAGTACTTC
CASSPRGKYEQYF
>14|NA|TRBJ2-4|TRBV29-1|TRBD1
TGCAGCGTTGGATGGGGACAGGGTTTGGACATTCAGTACTTC
CSVGWGQGLDIQYF
>14|few|TRBJ2-1|TRBV20-1|TRBD2
TGCAGTGCCCCCCGAGCGGGGGGGTACAATGAGCAGTTCTTC
CSAPRAGGYNEQFF
>14|NA|TRBJ1-1|TRBV12-3/TRBV12-4|TRBD1
TGTGCCAGCACTATAAGGACAGGGACCACTGAAGCTTTCTTT
CASTIRTGTTEAFF
>14|NA|TRBJ1-5|TRBV24-1|NA
TGTGCCACCAGTGATGGGGGGGTCGGTCAGCCCCAGCATTTT
CATSDGGVGQPQHF
>14|NA|TRBJ2-5|TRBV20-1|NA
TGCAGTGCCAACCGGGACACCGGCCGGGAGACCCAGTACTTC
CSANRDTGRETQYF
>14|many|TRBJ2-4|TRBV20-1|NA
TGCAGTGCTAAGGGGGGTCTAGCCAAAAACATTCAGTACTTC
CSAKGGLAKNIQYF
>14|NA|TRBJ1-4|TRBV5-1|NA
TGCGCCAGCAGCTTTACCAGGGATGGTGAAAAACTGTTTTTT
CASSFTRDGEKLFF
>15|NA|TRBJ2-3|TRBV5-1|TRBD2
TGCGCCAGCAGCTTGTTGACTAGCGGCACAGATACGCAGTATTTT
CASSLLTSGTDTQYF
>16|NA|TRBJ2-3|TRBV5-1|NA
TGCGCCAGCAGCTTGGCCTCGGCGTCCTTCACAGATACGCAGTATTTT
CASSLASASFTDTQYF
>12|NA|TRBJ2-1|TRBV20-1|NA
TGCAGTGCTAGGCATGGCGCATATGAGCAGTTCTTC
CSARHGAYEQFF
>13|NA|TRBJ2-5|TRBV7-2|NA
TGTGCCAGCAGCGGAAGCTCCCAAGAGACCCAGTACTTC
CASSGSSQETQYF
>14|NA|TRBJ1-1|TRBV12-3/TRBV12-4|NA
TGTGCCAGCAGTTTAACGGACCTCGGGACCGAAGCTTTCTTT
CASSLTDLGTEAFF
>14|few|TRBJ2-7|TRBV12-3/TRBV12-4|NA
TGTGCCAGCAGGGAAAGTATTAGCTCCTACGAGCAGTACTTC
CASRESISSYEQYF
>15|few|TRBJ2-1|TRBV15|NA
TGTGCCACCAGCAGAGGTGAATTGAGGTACAATGAGCAGTTCTTC
CATSRGELRYNEQFF
>15|NA|TRBJ2-3|TRBV4-1|TRBD2
TGCGCCAGCAGAGCGGGATGGCGGGGAGCGGATACGCAGTATTTT
CASRAGWRGADTQYF
>17|once|TRBJ2-2|TRBV7-2|TRBD2
TGTGCCAGCAGCTTAGGGCGAGCGGGAGGGAATAACGGGGAGCTGTTTTTT
CASSLGRAGGNNGELFF
>14|few|TRBJ2-1|TRBV5-1|TRBD1
TGCGCCAGCAGATATCGGACAGGGATCGATGAGCAGTTCTTC
CASRYRTGIDEQFF